This T cell receptor beta chain appears in the sequencing data of a study of memory CD4+ T cells and cytomegalovirus serostatus. At the level of the study: This sample comes from healthy Belgian adults, under 10 CMV seropositive, approximately 22 seronegative.

Measured with immunoSEQ multiplex PCR; TCRdb has only the in-frame clones, and not every one. The repertoire includes around 60,000 clones, roughly three quarters of them detected once, and 0.88% sits in the top ten. Single viable CD3+CD4+CD8-CD45RO+ cells were sorted as the memory CD4+ T cells. The source of this sequence is an adult in good health and CMV-seronegative. Sequenced: memory CD4+ T cells from blood.

CDR3 sequence reads: CASRLTSGSLPGELFF. In DNA form, the CDR3 reads TGTGCCAGCAGGCTGACTAGCGGGAGCCTCCCCGGGGAGCTGTTTTTT. The chain combines TRBV27 with TRBJ2-2; the match to TRBD2 covers 12 bases. The CDR3 length is 16 residues. With V trimmed by 6 bases and J by 6 bases, 8 bases remained unmatched. Per the germline V gene, CDR1 is MNHEY and CDR2 is SMNVEV (reference sequence).